A selection of T cell receptor beta chains follows, all from one sample in a study of blood T cell repertoires in COVID-19. TCRdb's table, derived via immunoSEQ multiplex PCR, lists solely in-frame clones and lacks some. Here the sample spans roughly 100,000 clones, roughly 76% being singletons. Sequencing was done on a sample of peripheral blood. These receptors came from a woman aged 70 to 79 with acute or convalescent COVID-19. CDR3s include the opening cysteine and the closing phenylalanine or tryptophan. D genes are given only for firm matches. The size field is filled for only some rows; it gives once, few, many or a size class.

>TRBV5-1|once|TRBD2|TRBJ2-5
CASRGTSGQETQYF
TGCGCCAGCAGGGGGACTAGCGGTCAAGAGACCCAGTACTTC
>TRBV30|.|.|TRBJ1-3
CAWGSSGNTIYF
TGTGCCTGGGGGAGCTCTGGAAACACCATATATTTT
>TRBV27|.|TRBD1|TRBJ2-7
CASSRDRSYEQYF
TGTGCCAGCAGCCGGGACAGGTCCTACGAGCAGTACTTC
>TRBV29-1|once|TRBD2|TRBJ2-1
CSVEEPLAGGWDEQFF
TGCAGCGTTGAAGAGCCGCTAGCGGGAGGTTGGGATGAGCAGTTCTTC
>TRBV4-1|few|TRBD2|TRBJ2-7
CASSQGLAVYEQYF
TGCGCCAGCAGCCAAGGACTAGCGGTCTACGAGCAGTACTTC
>TRBV3-1/TRBV3-2|few|.|TRBJ1-5
CASSQGRGYQPQHF
TGTGCCAGCAGCCAAGGCCGGGGATATCAGCCCCAGCATTTT
>TRBV6-2/TRBV6-3|once|TRBD1|TRBJ2-1
CASSFPQYRGSSYNEQFF
TGTGCCAGCAGTTTCCCACAATACAGGGGTAGCTCCTACAATGAGCAGTTCTTC
>TRBV7-2|.|TRBD2|TRBJ2-7
CASSSLAGGVDEQYF
TGTGCCAGCAGCTCCCTAGCGGGAGGAGTTGACGAGCAGTACTTC
>TRBV7-2|.|TRBD1|TRBJ1-2
CASSLAGGQGDGYTF
TGTGCCAGCAGCTTAGCGGGGGGACAGGGGGATGGCTACACCTTC
>TRBV2|.|TRBD1|TRBJ1-2
CASSAGTVNYGYTF
TGTGCCAGCAGTGCGGGGACAGTGAACTATGGCTACACCTTC
>TRBV5-6|once|.|TRBJ2-5
CASSLVLIETQYF
TGTGCCAGCAGCTTGGTACTAATAGAGACCCAGTACTTC
>TRBV7-2|.|TRBD2|TRBJ2-1
CASSLAETLAGPPSYNEQFF
TGTGCCAGCAGCTTAGCGGAAACGCTAGCGGGCCCCCCCTCCTACAATGAGCAGTTCTTC
>TRBV3-1/TRBV3-2|.|TRBD2|TRBJ2-2
CASSLRGLAGEPTGELFF
TGTGCCAGCAGCCTAAGGGGACTAGCGGGGGAGCCCACCGGGGAGCTGTTTTTT
>TRBV7-9|.|.|TRBJ2-7
CASSSTPRPVEQYF
TGTGCCAGCAGCTCCACTCCCCGTCCCGTCGAGCAGTACTTC
>TRBV5-6|.|.|TRBJ2-2
CASSSNYGVGAGELFF
TGTGCCAGCAGCTCGAACTACGGGGTCGGCGCCGGGGAGCTGTTTTTT
>TRBV6-6|.|TRBD2|TRBJ2-1
CASSRTSGGNEQFF
TGTGCCAGCAGTCGGACTAGCGGGGGCAATGAGCAGTTCTTC
>TRBV6-2/TRBV6-3|.|TRBD1|TRBJ2-3
CASSYLPDRDRVSTDTQYF
TGTGCCAGCAGTTACTTACCTGACCGGGACAGGGTAAGCACAGATACGCAGTATTTT
>TRBV10-3|.|.|TRBJ1-5
CAISERSGLNQPQHF
TGTGCCATCAGTGAACGGAGCGGCCTGAATCAGCCCCAGCATTTT
>TRBV18|.|.|TRBJ2-5
CASSPARGTQETQYF
TGTGCCAGCTCACCGGCTCGGGGGACGCAAGAGACCCAGTACTTC
>TRBV25-1|.|TRBD2|TRBJ2-7
CASSASPGLAGSLLKQYF
TGTGCCAGCAGTGCCTCCCCGGGACTAGCGGGCTCCCTACTCAAGCAGTACTTC
>TRBV12-3/TRBV12-4|.|.|TRBJ1-1
CASSSTGAEAFF
TGTGCCAGCAGTTCGACCGGGGCTGAAGCTTTCTTT
>TRBV19|.|TRBD1|TRBJ1-1
CASSIDRGSTEAFF
TGTGCCAGTAGTATTGACAGGGGAAGCACTGAAGCTTTCTTT
>TRBV5-6|.|TRBD1|TRBJ2-7
CASRMTGAYEQYF
TGTGCCAGCAGGATGACAGGGGCCTACGAGCAGTACTTC
>TRBV19|.|TRBD1|TRBJ2-3
CASSGGPLDRGAGDTQYF
TGTGCCAGTAGTGGCGGCCCCCTCGACAGGGGAGCAGGGGATACGCAGTATTTT
>TRBV7-9|.|.|TRBJ1-6
CASSASSYNSPLHF
TGTGCCAGCAGCGCGTCAAGTTATAATTCACCCCTCCACTTT
>TRBV10-3|.|.|TRBJ2-3
CAISESTADTQYF
TGTGCCATCAGTGAGTCGACTGCGGATACGCAGTATTTT
>TRBV24-1|few|TRBD1|TRBJ1-5
CATSDLGTGQPQHF
TGTGCCACCAGTGATTTGGGGACAGGGCAGCCCCAGCATTTT
>TRBV30|.|.|TRBJ1-4
CAWSGGGNEKLFF
TGTGCCTGGTCAGGTGGGGGGAATGAAAAACTGTTTTTT
>TRBV7-9|.|TRBD2|TRBJ2-3
CASSPGTSPKTDTQYF
TGTGCCAGCAGCCCCGGGACTAGCCCAAAAACAGATACGCAGTATTTT
>TRBV10-1|.|.|TRBJ2-1
CARGRDGSYNEQFF
TGCGCCAGGGGGCGGGATGGCTCCTACAATGAGCAGTTCTTC
>TRBV11-3|.|TRBD2|TRBJ2-1
CASSEGLGRNNEQFF
TGTGCCAGCAGCGAGGGACTAGGGAGGAACAATGAGCAGTTCTTC
>TRBV6-5|.|.|TRBJ2-2
CASSLDNPNTGELFF
TGTGCCAGCAGTCTCGACAACCCGAACACCGGGGAGCTGTTTTTT
>TRBV19|.|TRBD1|TRBJ1-1
CATSASGGRSTEAFF
TGTGCCACGTCGGCCTCAGGGGGCCGGAGCACTGAAGCTTTCTTT
>TRBV6-2/TRBV6-3|.|.|TRBJ2-7
CASSRSQGTYEQYF
TGTGCCAGCAGCCGGAGCCAGGGGACCTACGAGCAGTACTTC
>TRBV19|.|.|TRBJ2-6
CASSIDSFRANVLTF
TGTGCCAGTAGTATCGACAGCTTTCGGGCCAACGTCCTGACTTTC
>TRBV7-2|.|TRBD1|TRBJ1-2
CASSLAGGDYGYTF
TGTGCCAGCAGCTTAGCAGGGGGCGACTATGGCTACACCTTC
>TRBV7-7|.|TRBD1|TRBJ2-1
CASSPAGTDYNEQFF
TGTGCTAGCAGTCCTGCTGGGACAGATTACAATGAGCAGTTCTTC
>TRBV5-1|.|.|TRBJ1-1
CASSWTGGAEAFF
TGCGCCAGCAGCTGGACCGGAGGCGCTGAAGCTTTCTTT
>TRBV30|.|.|TRBJ2-7
CAWSEGGAYSYEQYF
TGTGCCTGGAGTGAAGGGGGGGCATACTCCTACGAGCAGTACTTC
>TRBV29-1|few|.|TRBJ1-1
CSVAEGNTEAFF
TGCAGCGTTGCCGAGGGGAACACTGAAGCTTTCTTT
>TRBV4-1|.|.|TRBJ2-3
CASSSRFGTGILDTQYF
TGCGCCAGCAGCTCACGATTCGGAACAGGGATATTGGATACGCAGTATTTT
>TRBV2|once|.|TRBJ2-5
CASRNRRVVGETQYF
TGTGCCAGCAGGAATAGGAGGGTTGTGGGGGAGACCCAGTACTTC
>TRBV5-1|.|.|TRBJ2-4
CASSLSTGLQYF
TGCGCCAGCAGCTTGTCGACAGGACTTCAGTACTTC
>TRBV5-1|.|.|TRBJ2-1
CASSAGLAVLRDWNEQFF
.
>TRBV9|.|TRBD1|TRBJ2-1
CASSPQGAGPYNEQFF
TGTGCCAGCAGCCCACAGGGGGCGGGACCCTACAATGAGCAGTTCTTC
>TRBV11-2|once|.|TRBJ1-2
CASSAQFQGYTF
TGTGCCAGCAGCGCTCAATTCCAGGGCTACACCTTC
>TRBV9|.|.|TRBJ2-5
CASSVGAGRETQYF
TGTGCCAGCAGCGTAGGGGCAGGGAGGGAGACCCAGTACTTC
>TRBV7-9|.|TRBD2|TRBJ2-1
CASSLETSVQFF
TGTGCCAGCAGCTTAGAGACTAGCGTTCAGTTCTTC
>TRBV6-5|.|.|TRBJ1-2
CASSYTGVGYTF
TGTGCCAGCAGTTATACCGGGGTAGGCTACACCTTC
>TRBV27|.|TRBD2|TRBJ2-3
CASSSGAALAGGDTQYF
TGTGCCAGCAGTTCCGGGGCCGCGCTAGCGGGAGGAGATACGCAGTATTTT
>TRBV6-1|.|TRBD1|TRBJ2-7
CASSERQGYYEQYF
TGTGCCAGCAGTGAGAGACAGGGCTACTACGAGCAGTACTTC
>TRBV4-3|.|TRBD2|TRBJ2-1
CASSLRTSGAPNEQFF
TGCGCCAGCAGCCTTAGGACTAGCGGGGCTCCCAATGAGCAGTTCTTC
>TRBV5-6|.|.|TRBJ2-1
CASSLDGSYNEQFF
TGTGCCAGCAGCTTGGACGGCTCCTACAATGAGCAGTTCTTC